Listed here are 14 T cell receptor beta chains from one sample, sequenced in a study of blood T cell repertoires in COVID-19. TCRdb's table, derived via immunoSEQ multiplex PCR, lists solely in-frame clones and lacks some. The sample lists 180,000 or so clones, 85% occurring once. Sequenced sample: PBMCs or T cells enriched from blood (not recorded which). The source of these receptors is a man aged 40-49 years who had recovered from COVID-19.

There are a few counts of this clone. The chain links TRBV30 to TRBJ2-5; possibly TRBD2 for D (6 bases). V dropped 1 base and J dropped 7 bases, with 22 bases sitting between them. CDR3 length: 16 amino acids. The germline V gene has CDR1 GTSNPN and CDR2 SVGIG (reference sequence). The CDR3 DNA reads as TGTGCCTGGAGTGGGGAGGTGGCGGGGCCCGGAGCGACCCAGTACTTC. It is translated as CAWSGEVAGPGATQYF.

The chain is built from TRBV3-1 (or the pseudogene TRBV3-2) and TRBJ1-6, with a tentative D call TRBD1 (6 bases). The V gene lost 5 bases and the J gene lost 13 bases, with 15 bases spanning the gap. Per germline, CDR1 LGHDT and CDR2 YNNKEL (reference sequence). The CDR3 runs 13 residues. CDR3: CASSSTGTSPLHF. As DNA, the CDR3 is TGTGCCAGCAGCTCGACAGGCACTAGTCCCCTCCACTTT.

The CDR3 coding sequence is TGTGCCAGCAGCCAAATCCCTTTTTCCACAGGCTTGGCGGCAGATACGCAGTATTTT. It is translated as CASSQIPFSTGLAADTQYF. The chain couples TRBV14 to TRBJ2-3; tentative D call: TRBD1 (5 bases). Germline-derived CDR1 and CDR2 are SGHDN and FVKESK. The CDR3 covers 19 residues. V was pared by 2 bases and J by 4 bases, with 25 bases between.

This CDR3 reads CASSWEGRKSTDTQYF. CDR3 nucleotide sequence: TGCGCCAGCAGCTGGGAGGGGCGGAAGAGCACAGATACGCAGTATTTT. The chain employs TRBV5-1 and TRBJ2-3, with 7 bases identical to TRBD2. The CDR3 is 16 residues long. Trimming cost V 3 bases and J 0 bases; bases outside gene matches: 7. Germline lookup yields CDR1 SGHRS and CDR2 YFSETQ.

Concerning this clone itself: The sample contains more than one DNA sequence encoding this CDR3. The chain recombines TRBV27 with TRBJ1-5, with D possibly TRBD1 on 5 matching bases. The germline V gene encodes CDR1 MNHEY and CDR2 SMNVEV (reference sequence). This CDR3 is built from 15 residues. Deletions cut 3 bases from V and 1 base from J, with 10 bases between. CDR3 sequence (DNA): TGTGCCAGCAGTTTGGGGGGTCTCAGCAATCAGCCCCAGCATTTT. The encoded protein is CASSLGGLSNQPQHF.

The chain joins TRBV9 to TRBJ2-5; 7 positions agree with TRBD1. The V segment lost 0 bases and the J segment 4 bases; nucleotides outside the gene matches: 3. In germline, CDR1 is SGDLS, CDR2 YYNGEE. The CDR3 consists of 14 residues. Here the CDR3 DNA reads TGTGCCAGCAGCGTAGGTCCAGGGGGAGAGACCCAGTACTTC. The encoded protein is CASSVGPGGETQYF. The full variable domain, its missing parts supplied by reference TRBV9 and TRBJ2-5, is DSGVTQTPKHLITATGQRVTLRCSPRSGDLSVYWYQQSLDQGLQFLIQYYNGEERAKGNILERFSAQQFPDLHSELNLSSLELGDSALYFCASSVGPGGETQYFGPGTRLLVL.

The gene calls are TRBV7-9 and TRBJ1-2; maybe TRBD1 (6 bases). Germline lookup yields CDR1 SEHNR and CDR2 FQNEAQ (reference sequence). CDR3 length equals 14 residues. Deletions cut 1 base from V and 7 bases from J, with 13 bases between. The CDR3 loop reads CASSLGTDFGGYTF. The CDR3 DNA is TGTGCCAGCAGCTTAGGGACAGATTTTGGTGGCTACACCTTC.

There are a few counts of this clone. J is TRBJ1-4 and V is TRBV5-1, with D possibly being TRBD1 (5 bases). CDR1 and CDR2 (germline): SGHRS, YFSETQ. V was cut by 4 bases and J by 2 bases, with 12 bases left in between. This CDR3 is built from 15 residues. The DNA of the CDR3 is TGCGCCAGCAGCCCCTCGGGGGGGACTAATGAAAAACTGTTTTTT. Translated: CASSPSGGTNEKLFF.

The chain is built from TRBV9 and TRBJ2-3, with TRBD2 matching over 7 bases. J was trimmed by 0 bases and V by 6 bases; bases with no gene match: 7. Germline assignment: CDR1 SGDLS and CDR2 YYNGEE. The CDR3 loop spans 15 amino acids. The CDR3 sequence: CASTRSSGSTDTQYF. DNA for the CDR3: TGTGCCAGCACCCGTTCTAGCGGTAGCACAGATACGCAGTATTTT. The full variable domain, rest sourced from reference TRBV9 and TRBJ2-3, is DSGVTQTPKHLITATGQRVTLRCSPRSGDLSVYWYQQSLDQGLQFLIQYYNGEERAKGNILERFSAQQFPDLHSELNLSSLELGDSALYFCASTRSSGSTDTQYFGPGTRLTVL.

The chain has TRBV5-1 and TRBJ1-2; 9 bases are shared with TRBD1. J gave up 1 base and V 5 bases, and 6 bases lay outside the gene matches. Germline V gives CDR1 SGHRS, CDR2 YFSETQ. The CDR3 length is 15 residues. CDR3 bases: TGCGCCAGCAGGGACAGGGGAGGCAATAACTATGGCTACACCTTC. Protein sequence: CASRDRGGNNYGYTF.

This chain connects TRBV19 to TRBJ2-1; 8 nucleotides match TRBD1. V was clipped by 3 bases and J by 11 bases; unmatched bases: 3. This CDR3 spans 12 amino acids. Germline V gene data show CDR1 as LNHDA and CDR2 as SQIVND (reference sequence). The CDR3 DNA is TGTGCCAGTAGTATCGGACAGGGTAAGCAGTTCTTC. Translating gives CASSIGQGKQFF.

The rearrangement uses TRBV19 and TRBJ1-1, with D unresolved. The germline V gene has CDR1 LNHDA and CDR2 SQIVND (reference sequence). The CDR3 has 16 residues. V lost 7 bases, J lost 1 base, and 19 bases lay in between. CDR3 loop: CASTDPGGVTNTEAFF. DNA for the CDR3: TGTGCCAGTACTGATCCTGGCGGGGTAACGAACACTGAAGCTTTCTTT.

The rearrangement joins TRBV5-8 to TRBJ1-5, with D maybe TRBD1 (5 bases). Per germline, CDR1 SGHTS and CDR2 YDEGEE. This CDR3 spans 15 amino acids. The V gene lost 0 bases and the J gene lost 1 base, with 8 bases spanning the gap. This CDR3 reads CASSLEGFSNQPQHF. The CDR3 DNA is TGTGCCAGCAGCTTGGAGGGGTTCAGCAATCAGCCCCAGCATTTT.

The DNA of the CDR3 is TGTGCCACCCTAGGGCCCGGGACTTTCGCCACCGGGGAGCTGTTTTTT. Translation: CATLGPGTFATGELFF. The J gene is TRBJ2-2, the V gene TRBV2; possible D gene TRBD2, 6 bases. The germline CDR1 and CDR2 sequences are SNHLY and FYNNEI. The V gene lost 10 bases and the J gene lost 4 bases, with 22 bases spanning the gap. CDR3 length equals 16 residues.